This T cell receptor beta chain originates from a study of shared clonotypes between healthy human individuals. Points from the study as a whole: Shared clonotypes: 4.5% to 5% naive CD4, under 4% naive CD8, around 2.2% memory CD4, over 0.3% memory CD8.

Comments on this clone: Its antigen is not known.

A CD45RA-negative memory subset and a CD45RA+ naive subset were separated from the CD4+ cells. The CDR3 contains 15 residues. Germline V CDR1 and CDR2: KGHSH, LQKENI. Trimming removed 3 bases from V and 1 base from J, with 12 bases in between. Method: immunoSEQ multiplex PCR; TCRdb's copy keeps in-frame clones and lacks some. The sample records 2 million to 3 million clones, 93% being singletons. This sequence was found in a man between 18 and 29 years old in good health. Some clones in this sample may be carry-over from other donors' samples. The sequenced material came from naive CD4+ T cells from PBMCs. Documented subset: CD45RA+ positively selected. The V gene is TRBV18, the J gene TRBJ2-5; perhaps TRBD1 as D (6 bases). CDR3 amino acids: CASSPWDTVQETQYF. The CDR3 nucleotides read TGTGCCAGCTCACCTTGGGACACCGTCCAAGAGACCCAGTACTTC.